A single sample gave rise to the 16 T cell receptor beta chains below, sequenced in a study of T cells in Graves' hyperthyroidism and ophthalmopathy. Amplified TCR beta CDR3 regions derived from RNA transcripts. First-round RT-PCR of the TCR CDR3 relied on the HTBI primer set. TCRdb re-called the multiplex PCR reads with MiXCR, one entry per CDR3 protein. The table records some 440,000 distinct CDR3 sequences, more than 15% of them present only once. The specimen sequenced was blood. Receptors were obtained from a young woman with Graves' hyperthyroidism.

This clonotype has more than one count but fewer than ten. J is TRBJ2-5 and V is TRBV7-6; 8 nucleotides agree with TRBD1. The length of the CDR3 is 17 residues. The germline V gene encodes CDR1 SGHVS and CDR2 FNYEAQ. With V trimmed by 1 base and J by 1 base, 8 bases remained unmatched. The CDR3 spells CASSLVLTGAGQETQYF. DNA of the CDR3: TGTGCCAGCAGCTTAGTATTGACAGGGGCGGGCCAAGAGACCCAGTACTTC.

This clonotype showed up many times. The rearrangement joins TRBV6-5 to TRBJ2-3; possible D gene TRBD2, 5 bases. Trimming removed 0 bases from V and 1 base from J, with 5 bases in between. Per the germline V gene, CDR1 is MNHEY and CDR2 is SVGAGI. The CDR3 sequence is 14 residues long. The CDR3, as DNA: TGTGCCAGCAGTTACTCGAGGGGCACAGATACGCAGTATTTT. It yields the protein CASSYSRGTDTQYF.

The CDR3 DNA is TGTGCCAGCAGCTCGCCGGCTCTGCGGAGAGATGTAGCGTACAATGAGCAGTTCTTC. This encodes CASSSPALRRDVAYNEQFF. The chain uses TRBV5-4 and TRBJ2-1; possible D gene TRBD2, 5 bases. Trimming removed 3 bases from V and 4 bases from J, with 26 bases in between. Germline CDR1 reads SGHNT; CDR2 reads YYREEE (reference sequence). The CDR3 length is 19 residues. Full variable domain (outside the CDR3, taken from reference TRBV5-4 and TRBJ2-1): ETGVTQSPTHLIKTRGQQVTLRCSSQSGHNTVSWYQQALGQGPQFIFQYYREEENGRGNFPPRFSGLQFPNYSSELNVNALELDDSALYLCASSSPALRRDVAYNEQFFGPGTRLTVL.

This clonotype was picked up a small number of times. V gene TRBV4-1 combines with J gene TRBJ2-1, with D tentatively TRBD1 (6 bases). The germline V gene encodes CDR1 MGHRA and CDR2 YSYEKL. With 6 bases removed from V and 0 bases from J, the gap between germline ends came to 15 bases. The CDR3 covers 16 residues. The DNA of the CDR3 is TGCGCCAGCAGGGATAATAGGGGGAGCTCCTACAATGAGCAGTTCTTC. This codes for CASRDNRGSSYNEQFF.

V and J are TRBV7-2 and TRBJ1-2; D call uncertain. The CDR3 consists of 14 residues. Trimming left V 3 bases short and J 0 bases short, with 8 bases between. Germline V gives CDR1 SGHTA, CDR2 FQGNSA. The CDR3 sequence is CASSFGEANYGYTF. CDR3 bases: TGTGCCAGCAGCTTTGGTGAGGCTAACTATGGCTACACCTTC.

The rearrangement uses TRBV5-6 and TRBJ2-7; TRBD1 aligns across 9 bases. V trimming: 4 bases; J trimming: 4 bases; junction bases outside the gene matches: 3. Per the germline V gene, CDR1 is SGHDT and CDR2 is YYEEEE. This CDR3 region has 13 residues. CDR3 DNA: TGTGCCAGCAGCGGACAGGGGTGGTACGAGCAGTACTTC. Translating gives CASSGQGWYEQYF.

The V gene is TRBV15, the J gene TRBJ1-1; D gene ambiguous. The CDR3 has 13 residues. Trimming cost V 3 bases and J 3 bases, with 8 bases left between them. Germline V gives CDR1 LNHNV, CDR2 YYDKDF (reference sequence). The chain's CDR3 is CATSRGIYTEAFF. CDR3 in DNA: TGTGCCACCAGCAGGGGAATCTACACTGAAGCTTTCTTT.

This chain uses TRBV5-4 with TRBJ2-5; 9 positions agree with TRBD1. The CDR3 runs to 13 residues. With V trimmed by 4 bases and J by 12 bases, 10 bases remained unmatched. Germline CDR1 SGHNT, CDR2 YYREEE (reference sequence). The CDR3 DNA is TGTGCCAGCAGCCCGACGGGACAGGGTTCGGAGTACTTC. Translated: CASSPTGQGSEYF.

This clonotype showed up many times. The chain carries TRBV5-1 and TRBJ1-6, with 7 bases that match TRBD1. V shed 3 bases and J 7 bases; nucleotides not matched to a gene: 16. The CDR3 sequence is 18 residues long. Per the germline V gene, CDR1 is SGHRS and CDR2 is YFSETQ. CDR3 nucleotides: TGCGCCAGCAGCTCGAGAATCTATCCGGGACAGCAGAATTCACCCCTCCACTTT. Translation gives CASSSRIYPGQQNSPLHF.

V and J are TRBV6-1 and TRBJ1-2; D is uncertain. The ends were cut back, 6 bases at V and 0 bases at J, with 14 bases in the middle. The length of the CDR3 is 15 residues. The germline V gene encodes CDR1 MNHNS and CDR2 SASEGT. Here the CDR3 reads CASSPNGSPNYGYTF. CDR3 sequence (DNA): TGTGCCAGCAGCCCCAATGGCAGCCCTAACTATGGCTACACCTTC.

Many counts were recorded for this clonotype. The chain couples TRBV6-5 to TRBJ2-1; 10 positions agree with TRBD1. With V trimmed by 2 bases and J by 7 bases, 11 bases remained unmatched. Germline CDR1 and CDR2: MNHEY and SVGAGI. This CDR3 comprises 17 residues. In DNA form, the CDR3 reads TGTGCCAGCAGTTACCGACAGGGGGCCAAGTTAGGGAATGAGCAGTTCTTC. Its translation: CASSYRQGAKLGNEQFF.

The genes are TRBV9 and TRBJ2-1, with 9 bases fitting TRBD2. Germline-derived CDR1 and CDR2 are SGDLS and YYNGEE. The CDR3 loop spans 16 amino acids. V was clipped by 1 base and J by 2 bases; unmatched bases: 4. The CDR3 reads CASSVLAGETYNEQFF. CDR3 coding DNA: TGTGCCAGCAGCGTATTAGCGGGAGAGACCTACAATGAGCAGTTCTTC.

The V gene is TRBV27, the J gene TRBJ1-2, with 8 positions matching TRBD1. Germline V lookup: CDR1 MNHEY, CDR2 SMNVEV (reference sequence). The CDR3 sequence is 14 residues long. The trim removed 5 bases at V and 4 bases at J, leaving 6 bases unmatched. CDR3 nucleotides: TGTGCCAGCAGTGAGGACAGGGACCCCTATGGCTACACCTTC. This encodes CASSEDRDPYGYTF.

This rearrangement joins TRBV27 to TRBJ2-5; TRBD1 matches at 7 bases. V dropped 1 base and J dropped 1; count of bases not matched to a gene: 3. The CDR3 totals 15 residues. The germline V gene has CDR1 MNHEY and CDR2 SMNVEV (reference sequence). The chain's CDR3 is CASSLYGQVQETQYF. The CDR3 DNA reads TGTGCCAGCAGTTTATACGGACAGGTCCAAGAGACCCAGTACTTC.

This clonotype came up many times. This chain connects TRBV19 to TRBJ2-7, with 8 bases lining up with TRBD1. Germline-derived CDR1 and CDR2 are LNHDA and SQIVND (reference sequence). The length of the CDR3 is 16 residues. V lost 2 bases, J lost 0 bases, and 6 bases stayed unmatched. The CDR3 bases are TGTGCCAGTAGTATAACAGGACAGGGATACTCCTACGAGCAGTACTTC. Its translation: CASSITGQGYSYEQYF.

Written as DNA, the CDR3 is TGCGCCAGCAGCTTGGTTGAGCTCAACGGGGAGACCCAGTACTTC. Protein: CASSLVELNGETQYF. The chain couples TRBV5-1 to TRBJ2-5; D call uncertain. The CDR3 consists of 15 residues. Trimming removed 0 bases at V and 5 bases at J, with 14 bases between. Germline V gene sequence: CDR1 SGHRS, CDR2 YFSETQ.